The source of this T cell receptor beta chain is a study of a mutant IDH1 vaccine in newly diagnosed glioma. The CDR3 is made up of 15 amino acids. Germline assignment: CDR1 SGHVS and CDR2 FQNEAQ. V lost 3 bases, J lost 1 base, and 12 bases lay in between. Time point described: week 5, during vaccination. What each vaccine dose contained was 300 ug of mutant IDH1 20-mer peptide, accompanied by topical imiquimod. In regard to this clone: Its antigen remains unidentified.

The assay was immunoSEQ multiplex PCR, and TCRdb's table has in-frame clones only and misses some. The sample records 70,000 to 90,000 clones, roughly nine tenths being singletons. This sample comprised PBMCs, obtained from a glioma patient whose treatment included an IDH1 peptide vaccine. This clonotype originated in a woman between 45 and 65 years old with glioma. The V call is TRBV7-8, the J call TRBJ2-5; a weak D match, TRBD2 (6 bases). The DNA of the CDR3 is TGTGCCAGCAGCTTCGGCGGGACTTTCCAAGAGACCCAGTACTTC. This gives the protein CASSFGGTFQETQYF. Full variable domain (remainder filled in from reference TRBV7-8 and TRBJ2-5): GAGVSQSPRYKVAKRGQDVALRCDPISGHVSLFWYQQALGQGPEFLTYFQNEAQLDKSGLPSDRFFAERPEGSVSTLKIQRTQQEDSAVYLCASSFGGTFQETQYFGPGTRLLVL.